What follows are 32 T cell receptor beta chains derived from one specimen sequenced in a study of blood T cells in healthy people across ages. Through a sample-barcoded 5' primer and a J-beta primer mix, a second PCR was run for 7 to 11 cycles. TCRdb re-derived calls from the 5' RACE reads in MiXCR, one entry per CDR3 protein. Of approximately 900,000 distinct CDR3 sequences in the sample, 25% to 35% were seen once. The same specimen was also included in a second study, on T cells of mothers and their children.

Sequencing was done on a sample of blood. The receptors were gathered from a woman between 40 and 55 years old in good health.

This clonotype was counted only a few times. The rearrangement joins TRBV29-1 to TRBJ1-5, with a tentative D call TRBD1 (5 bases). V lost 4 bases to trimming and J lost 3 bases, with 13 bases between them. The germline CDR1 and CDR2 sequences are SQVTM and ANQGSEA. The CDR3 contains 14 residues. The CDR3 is CSVVERGPNQPQHF. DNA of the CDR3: TGCAGCGTTGTGGAAAGGGGCCCCAATCAGCCCCAGCATTTT.

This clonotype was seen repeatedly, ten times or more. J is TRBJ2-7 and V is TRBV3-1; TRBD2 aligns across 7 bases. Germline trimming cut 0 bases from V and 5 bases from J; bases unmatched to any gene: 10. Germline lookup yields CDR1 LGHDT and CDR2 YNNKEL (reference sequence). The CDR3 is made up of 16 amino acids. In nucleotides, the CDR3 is TGTGCCAGCAGCCAAGAAAGAGGACTAGAAAGCAACGAGCAGTACTTC. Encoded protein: CASSQERGLESNEQYF.

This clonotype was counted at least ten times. CDR3 coding DNA: TGCAGTGCTAGAGTCTGGGCTAGCGGGGGGCAGAGCTCCTACGAGCAGTACTTC. The encoded protein is CSARVWASGGQSSYEQYF. V usage is TRBV20-1 and J usage is TRBJ2-7; the match to TRBD2 covers 11 bases. Germline values: CDR1 DFQATT, CDR2 SNEGSKA (reference sequence). V lost 1 base to trimming and J lost 0 bases; unmatched junction nucleotides: 11. The CDR3 length is 18 residues.

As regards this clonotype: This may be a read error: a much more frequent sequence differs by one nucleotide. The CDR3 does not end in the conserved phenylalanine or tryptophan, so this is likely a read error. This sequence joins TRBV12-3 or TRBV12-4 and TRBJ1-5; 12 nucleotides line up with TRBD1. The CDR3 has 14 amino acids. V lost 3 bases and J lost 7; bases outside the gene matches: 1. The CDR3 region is CASSLGQGAQPQHC. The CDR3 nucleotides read TGTGCCAGCAGTTTGGGACAGGGGGCCCAGCCCCAGCATTGT.

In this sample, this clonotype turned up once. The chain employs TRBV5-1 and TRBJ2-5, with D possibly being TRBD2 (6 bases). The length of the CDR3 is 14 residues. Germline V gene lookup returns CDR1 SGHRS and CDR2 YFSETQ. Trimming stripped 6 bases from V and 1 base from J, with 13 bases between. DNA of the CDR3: TGCGCCAGCACCCGAGGAGGGACCCAAGAGACCCAGTACTTC. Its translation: CASTRGGTQETQYF.

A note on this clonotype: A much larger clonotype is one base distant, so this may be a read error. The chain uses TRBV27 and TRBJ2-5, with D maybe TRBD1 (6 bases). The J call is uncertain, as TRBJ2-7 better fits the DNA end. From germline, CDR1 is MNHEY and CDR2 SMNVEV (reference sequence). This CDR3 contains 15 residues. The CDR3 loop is CASSPRTAPSCEQYF. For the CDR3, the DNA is TGTGCCAGCAGTCCCAGGACAGCACCCTCCTGCGAGCAGTACTTC.

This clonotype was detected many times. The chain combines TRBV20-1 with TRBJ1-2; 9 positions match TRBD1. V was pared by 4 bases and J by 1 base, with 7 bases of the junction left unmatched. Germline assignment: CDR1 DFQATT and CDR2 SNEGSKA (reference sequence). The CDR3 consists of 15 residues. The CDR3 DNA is TGCAGTGCTAAATCGGGACAGGGACTTAACTATGGCTACACCTTC. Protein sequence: CSAKSGQGLNYGYTF.

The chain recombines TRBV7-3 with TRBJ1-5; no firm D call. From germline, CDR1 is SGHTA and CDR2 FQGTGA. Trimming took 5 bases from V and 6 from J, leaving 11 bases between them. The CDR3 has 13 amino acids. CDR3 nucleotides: TGTGCCAGCAGCCGGGCGTTGGGTCAGCCCCAGCATTTT. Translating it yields CASSRALGQPQHF.

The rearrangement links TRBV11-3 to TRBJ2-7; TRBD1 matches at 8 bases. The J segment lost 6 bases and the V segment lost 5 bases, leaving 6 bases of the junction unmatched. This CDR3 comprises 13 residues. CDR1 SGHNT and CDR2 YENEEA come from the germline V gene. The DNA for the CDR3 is TGTGCCAGCAGCCCAACGACAGGGGCCGAGCAGTACTTC. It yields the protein CASSPTTGAEQYF.

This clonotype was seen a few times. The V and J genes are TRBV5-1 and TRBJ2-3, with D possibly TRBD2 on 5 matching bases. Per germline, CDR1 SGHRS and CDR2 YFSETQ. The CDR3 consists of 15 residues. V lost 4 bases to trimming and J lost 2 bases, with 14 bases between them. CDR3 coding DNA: TGCGCCAGCAGCCCCCACGGACTGCTCACAGATACGCAGTATTTT. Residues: CASSPHGLLTDTQYF.

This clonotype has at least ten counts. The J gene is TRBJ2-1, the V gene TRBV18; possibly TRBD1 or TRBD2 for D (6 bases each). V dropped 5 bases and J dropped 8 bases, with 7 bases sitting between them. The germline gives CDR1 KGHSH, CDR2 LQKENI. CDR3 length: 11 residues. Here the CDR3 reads CASSRGDEQFF. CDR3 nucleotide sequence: TGTGCCAGCTCAAGGGGGGATGAGCAGTTCTTC.

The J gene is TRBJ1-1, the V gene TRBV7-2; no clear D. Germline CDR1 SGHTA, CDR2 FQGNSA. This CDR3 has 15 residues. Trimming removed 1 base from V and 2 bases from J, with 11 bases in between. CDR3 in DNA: TGTGCCAGCAGCTTAGGGCCAGTCATAAACACTGAAGCTTTCTTT. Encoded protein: CASSLGPVINTEAFF.

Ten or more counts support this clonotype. CDR3: CASSLFGELAYEQYF. The DNA for the CDR3 is TGTGCCAGCAGCTTATTCGGGGAATTGGCCTACGAGCAGTACTTC. The chain is built from TRBV7-9 and TRBJ2-7; perhaps TRBD2 as D (5 bases). The V end was cut by 2 bases, the J end by 2 bases, with 13 bases between. The CDR3 runs 15 residues. Germline V gene sequence: CDR1 SEHNR, CDR2 FQNEAQ (reference sequence).

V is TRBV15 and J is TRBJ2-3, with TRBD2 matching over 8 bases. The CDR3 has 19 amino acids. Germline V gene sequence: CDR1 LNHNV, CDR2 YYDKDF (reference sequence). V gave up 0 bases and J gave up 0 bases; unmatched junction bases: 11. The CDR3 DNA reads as TGTGCCACCAGCAGAGATTGGGCGGGGGGTCTCCCAAGCACAGATACGCAGTATTTT. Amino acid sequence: CATSRDWAGGLPSTDTQYF.

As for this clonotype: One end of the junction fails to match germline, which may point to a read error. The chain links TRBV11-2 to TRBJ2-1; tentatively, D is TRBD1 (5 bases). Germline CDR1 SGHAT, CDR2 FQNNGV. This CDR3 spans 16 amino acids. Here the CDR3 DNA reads TGTGCCATCAGCTTAAGGGGCGATTTCTCCTACAATGAGCAGTTCTTC. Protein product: CAISLRGDFSYNEQFF.

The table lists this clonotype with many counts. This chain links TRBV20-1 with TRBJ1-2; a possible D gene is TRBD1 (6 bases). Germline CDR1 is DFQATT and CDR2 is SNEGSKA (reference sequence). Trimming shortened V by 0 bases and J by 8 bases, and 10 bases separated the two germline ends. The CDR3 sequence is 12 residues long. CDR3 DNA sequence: TGCAGTGCTAGAGAGGCAGGGGTCGGCTACACCTTC. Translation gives CSAREAGVGYTF.

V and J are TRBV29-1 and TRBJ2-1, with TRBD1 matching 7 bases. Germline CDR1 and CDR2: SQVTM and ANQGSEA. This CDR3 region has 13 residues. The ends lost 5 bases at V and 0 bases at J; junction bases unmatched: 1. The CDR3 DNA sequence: TGCAGCGTTAACAGGGGCTCCTACAATGAGCAGTTCTTC. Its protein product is CSVNRGSYNEQFF.

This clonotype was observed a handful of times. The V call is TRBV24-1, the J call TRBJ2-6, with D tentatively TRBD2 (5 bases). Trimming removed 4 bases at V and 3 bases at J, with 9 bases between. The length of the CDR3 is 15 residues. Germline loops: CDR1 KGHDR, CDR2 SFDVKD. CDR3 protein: CATSDRDSGANVLTF. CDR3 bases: TGTGCCACCAGTGACCGGGATAGTGGGGCCAACGTCCTGACTTTC.

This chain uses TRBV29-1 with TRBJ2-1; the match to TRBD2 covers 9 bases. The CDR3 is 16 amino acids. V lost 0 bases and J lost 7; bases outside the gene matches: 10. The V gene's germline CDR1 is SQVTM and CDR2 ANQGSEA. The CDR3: CSVEDRRGGTRNEQFF. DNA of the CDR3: TGCAGCGTTGAAGATCGGCGGGGGGGAACTCGGAATGAGCAGTTCTTC.

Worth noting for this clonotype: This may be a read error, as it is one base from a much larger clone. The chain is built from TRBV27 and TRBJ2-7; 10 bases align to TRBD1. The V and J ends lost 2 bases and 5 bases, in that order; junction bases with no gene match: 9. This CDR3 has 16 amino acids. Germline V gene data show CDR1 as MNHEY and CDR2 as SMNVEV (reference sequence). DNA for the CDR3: TGTGCCAGCAGTTTACGCACCGGACAGGGGGGCCACGAGCAGTACTTC. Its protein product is CASSLRTGQGGHEQYF.

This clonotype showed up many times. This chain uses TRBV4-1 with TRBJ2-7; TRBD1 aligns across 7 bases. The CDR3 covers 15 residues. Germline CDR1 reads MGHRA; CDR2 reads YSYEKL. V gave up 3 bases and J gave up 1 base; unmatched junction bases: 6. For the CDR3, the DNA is TGCGCCAGCAGCCACGATCTACAGGGGTCCTACGAGCAGTACTTC. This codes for CASSHDLQGSYEQYF.

CDR3 sequence: CSVHRQGTAFF. The DNA of the CDR3 is TGCAGCGTTCACCGACAGGGGACGGCTTTCTTT. The chain recombines TRBV29-1 with TRBJ1-1, with 8 bases matching TRBD1. V gave up 5 bases and J gave up 11 bases; unmatched junction bases: 7. The CDR3 is 11 amino acids. In germline, CDR1 is SQVTM, CDR2 ANQGSEA.

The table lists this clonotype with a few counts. CDR3 sequence: CASTRGLTSTDTQYF. In DNA form, the CDR3 reads TGTGCCAGCACCAGGGGGTTAACTAGCACAGATACGCAGTATTTT. The V call is TRBV2, the J call TRBJ2-3; TRBD1 aligns across 7 bases. In germline, CDR1 is SNHLY, CDR2 FYNNEI. The CDR3 is 15 residues long. V lost 7 bases and J lost 0; bases outside the gene matches: 7.

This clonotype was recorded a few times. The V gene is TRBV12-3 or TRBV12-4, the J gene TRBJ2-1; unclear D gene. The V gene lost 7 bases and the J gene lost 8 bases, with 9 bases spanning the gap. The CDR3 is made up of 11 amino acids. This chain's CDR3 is CASTLKYEQFF. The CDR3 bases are TGTGCCAGCACCCTCAAGTATGAGCAGTTCTTC.

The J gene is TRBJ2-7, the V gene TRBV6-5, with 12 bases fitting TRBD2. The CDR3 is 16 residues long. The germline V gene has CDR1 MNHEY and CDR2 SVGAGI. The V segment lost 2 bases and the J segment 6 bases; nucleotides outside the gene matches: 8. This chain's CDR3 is CASSYTLAGGPGEQYF. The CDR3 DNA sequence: TGTGCCAGCAGTTACACCCTAGCGGGGGGGCCGGGCGAGCAGTACTTC.

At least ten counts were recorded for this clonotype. In DNA form, the CDR3 reads TGTGCCAGCCCAAGACTGCCTGTACCCGGGACACCGAACTACGAGCAGTACTTC. This translates into CASPRLPVPGTPNYEQYF. The chain uses TRBV12-3 or TRBV12-4 and TRBJ2-7; maybe TRBD1 (6 bases). V lost 8 bases, J lost 3 bases, and 29 bases lay in between. The CDR3 covers 18 residues.

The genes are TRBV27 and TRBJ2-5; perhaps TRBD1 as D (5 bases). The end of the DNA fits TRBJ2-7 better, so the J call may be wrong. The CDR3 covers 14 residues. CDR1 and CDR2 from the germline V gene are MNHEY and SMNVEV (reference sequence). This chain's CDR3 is CASSAEPGSHEQYF. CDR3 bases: TGTGCCAGCAGTGCGGAACCAGGGTCCCACGAGCAGTACTTC.

The CDR3 DNA is TGCGCCAGCAGGGCGGACACGAACTACGAGCAGTACTTC. It encodes CASRADTNYEQYF. The rearrangement links TRBV4-1 to TRBJ2-7; maybe TRBD1 (5 bases). The CDR3 loop spans 13 amino acids. Germline CDR1 reads MGHRA; CDR2 reads YSYEKL. V gave up 6 bases and J gave up 3 bases, with 12 bases separating them.

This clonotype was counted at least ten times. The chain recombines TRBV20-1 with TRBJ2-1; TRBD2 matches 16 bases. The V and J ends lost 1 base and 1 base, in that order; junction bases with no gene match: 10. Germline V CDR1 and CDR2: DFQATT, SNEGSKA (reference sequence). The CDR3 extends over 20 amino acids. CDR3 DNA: TGCAGTGCTAGAGTCGAGTACGGGACTAGCGGGGGGGCATCCTACAATGAGCAGTTCTTC. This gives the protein CSARVEYGTSGGASYNEQFF.

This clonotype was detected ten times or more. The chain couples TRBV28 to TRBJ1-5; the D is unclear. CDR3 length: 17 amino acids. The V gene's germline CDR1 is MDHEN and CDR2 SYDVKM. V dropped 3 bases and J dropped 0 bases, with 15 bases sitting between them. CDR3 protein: CASSLGRWAYSNQPQHF. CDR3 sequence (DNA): TGTGCCAGCAGTTTGGGCAGGTGGGCTTATAGCAATCAGCCCCAGCATTTT.

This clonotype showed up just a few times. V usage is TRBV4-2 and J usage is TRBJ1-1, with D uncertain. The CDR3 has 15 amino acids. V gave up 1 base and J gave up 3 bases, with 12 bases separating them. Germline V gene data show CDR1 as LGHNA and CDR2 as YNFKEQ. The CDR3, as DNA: TGTGCCAGCAGCCAAGCCTCGGGAAGTGACACTGAAGCTTTCTTT. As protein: CASSQASGSDTEAFF.

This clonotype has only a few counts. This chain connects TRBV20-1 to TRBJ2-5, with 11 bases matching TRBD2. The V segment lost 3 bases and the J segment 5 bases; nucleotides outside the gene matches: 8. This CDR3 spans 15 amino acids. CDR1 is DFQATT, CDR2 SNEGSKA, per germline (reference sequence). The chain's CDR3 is CSARVAGGPPETQYF. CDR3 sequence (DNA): TGCAGTGCTAGGGTAGCGGGGGGGCCTCCGGAGACCCAGTACTTC.